A single sample is the source of the 20 T cell receptor beta chains below, sequenced in a study of CD8 T cells in Susac syndrome (dated by TCRdb to about 2019). Library method: the immunoSEQ multiplex PCR assay. RNA was extracted using the RNeasy kit, and about 0.5 to 1 ug of the RNA was reverse transcribed with random hexamers. The public reads were reanalyzed by TCRdb: fastp trimming at Q25, MiXCR alignment, in-frame beta chains only. Rows are unified per CDR3 protein, each entry keeping the most common DNA and genes. This sample gives roughly 200,000 distinct CDR3 sequences in total; 90% to 95% of them show up just once. The ten most abundant clones make up around 0.1% of the sample. The sequenced sample consisted of CD4+ T cells from PBMCs. These receptors were taken from a human donor in good health.

The rearrangement uses TRBV30 and TRBJ2-6, with unresolved D. V lost 5 bases and J 2 bases, leaving 7 bases between the germline ends. The CDR3 is 13 residues long. CDR1 is GTSNPN, CDR2 SVGIG, per germline (reference sequence). DNA of the CDR3: TGTGCCTGGGCTCCGACTGGGGCCAACGTCCTGACTTTC. It translates to CAWAPTGANVLTF.

The chain links TRBV6-4 to TRBJ2-3; D may be TRBD2 (5 bases). This CDR3 has 13 amino acids. CDR1 is MRHNA, CDR2 SNTAGT, per germline. V was pared by 6 bases and J by 3 bases, with 10 bases between. In DNA form, the CDR3 reads TGTGCCAGCAGACCCACTAGAACAGATACGCAGTATTTT. Translation: CASRPTRTDTQYF.

The chain joins TRBV2 to TRBJ1-2, with 10 bases identical to TRBD1. CDR3 length: 18 amino acids. Losses at the gene ends were 5 bases for V and 8 bases for J; bases not matched to a gene: 20. Germline assignment: CDR1 SNHLY and CDR2 FYNNEI. CDR3 DNA: TGTGCCAGCAGTCATGGAGGGACAGGGGTCCCTCTACGTGGCGGCTACACCTTC. Translated, it gives CASSHGGTGVPLRGGYTF.

This clonotype was observed a single time. This chain joins TRBV12-3 or TRBV12-4 and TRBJ2-1, with 8 bases fitting TRBD2. The CDR3 totals 14 residues. V trimming: 7 bases; J trimming: 9 bases; junction bases outside the gene matches: 11. The CDR3 bases are TGTGCCAGCATAAGGAGCGGGAGCGTGGGTGAGCAGTTCTTC. It codes for CASIRSGSVGEQFF.

V and J are TRBV28 and TRBJ2-7; D gene uncertain. The CDR3 is 14 residues long. Trimming took 5 bases from V and 5 from J, leaving 16 bases between them. Germline loops: CDR1 MDHEN, CDR2 SYDVKM. The CDR3 protein is CASSPPRQSNEQYV. The DNA for the CDR3 is TGTGCCAGCAGTCCCCCGCGCCAGTCGAACGAGCAGTACGTC.

The chain links TRBV29-1 to TRBJ2-1; 12 bases match TRBD2. The trim removed 4 bases at V and 9 bases at J, leaving 4 bases unmatched. The CDR3 is 13 amino acids. Looked up from germline, CDR1 is SQVTM and CDR2 is ANQGSEA. The chain's CDR3 is CSVGLAGEGEQFF. The CDR3 DNA reads TGCAGCGTTGGACTAGCGGGAGAGGGTGAGCAGTTCTTC.

The genes are TRBV11-2 and TRBJ2-7, with D perhaps given as TRBD1 or TRBD2 (5 bases each). CDR1 and CDR2 (germline): SGHAT, FQNNGV. This CDR3 has 12 residues. With 0 bases removed from V and 12 bases from J, the gap between germline ends came to 12 bases. In nucleotides, the CDR3 is TGTGCCAGCAGCTTAGATGCGAGGGGCTGGTACGTC. This codes for CASSLDARGWYV.

The chain joins TRBV10-3 to TRBJ1-2; D is unclear. The CDR3 consists of 15 residues. Trimming took off 7 bases at V and 8 bases at J, with 23 bases between the two ends. Germline-derived CDR1 and CDR2 are ENHRY and SYGVKD. CDR3 nucleotides: TGTGCCATCACCCCGACAACGAGACGGGTTGAGGGCTACACCTTC. This codes for CAITPTTRRVEGYTF.

The chain has TRBV7-8 and TRBJ1-1; the D is unclear. The germline gives CDR1 SGHVS, CDR2 FQNEAQ. V was cut by 2 bases and J by 4 bases, with 14 bases left in between. This CDR3 spans 15 amino acids. The CDR3 region has the DNA TGTGCCAGCAGCTTACCCCTAGACTTGGGCACTGAAGCTTTCTTT. It encodes CASSLPLDLGTEAFF.

As DNA, the CDR3 is TGCAGTGCTTACGACGGTCAGACGCTCACCGGGGAGCTGTTTTTT. Its translation is CSAYDGQTLTGELFF. V usage is TRBV20-1 and J usage is TRBJ2-2; D is ambiguous. From germline, CDR1 is DFQATT and CDR2 SNEGSKA (reference sequence). The V end was cut by 5 bases, the J end by 4 bases, with 17 bases between. The CDR3 is 15 amino acids.

The chain employs TRBV7-9 and TRBJ2-5; 8 bases are a match to TRBD1. Germline-derived CDR1 and CDR2 are SEHNR and FQNEAQ (reference sequence). The CDR3 sequence is 15 residues long. J lost 2 bases, V lost 5 bases, and 7 bases had no gene match. As DNA, the CDR3 is TGTGCCAGCAGCCGAGGGGACAGGCTTCAAGAGACCCAGTACTTC. This sequence encodes CASSRGDRLQETQYF. Full variable domain (outside the CDR3, taken from reference TRBV7-9 and TRBJ2-5): DTGVSQNPRHKITKRGQNVTFRCDPISEHNRLYWYRQTLGQGPEFLTYFQNEAQLEKSRLLSDRFSAERPKGSFSTLEIQRTEQGDSAMYLCASSRGDRLQETQYFGPGTRLLVL.

V gene TRBV12-3 or TRBV12-4 combines with J gene TRBJ1-4; D may be TRBD1 (5 bases). Deletions cut 2 bases from V and 10 bases from J, with 11 bases between. The CDR3 has 13 residues. The CDR3 bases are TGTGCCAGCAGTTTAACCGGGGCGGGAAAACTGTTTTTT. Its protein product is CASSLTGAGKLFF.

The chain combines TRBV20-1 with TRBJ2-7; 7 bases map to TRBD1. Germline V gives CDR1 DFQATT, CDR2 SNEGSKA (reference sequence). J lost 0 bases, V lost 6 bases, and 14 bases had no gene match. There are 16 residues in the CDR3. The CDR3 loop reads CSATSRDSPISYEQYV. CDR3 in DNA: TGCAGTGCCACGTCCCGGGACAGCCCAATCTCCTACGAGCAGTACGTC.

The chain carries TRBV2 and TRBJ1-5, with unresolved D. V lost 2 bases, J lost 3 bases, and 5 bases lay in between. The CDR3 totals 13 residues. Germline V CDR1 and CDR2: SNHLY, FYNNEI. DNA for the CDR3: TGTGCCAGCAGTGAACAGGTCAATCAGCCCCAGCATTTT. It is translated as CASSEQVNQPQHF. Complete variable domain (other parts from reference TRBV2 and TRBJ1-5): EPEVTQTPSHQVTQMGQEVILRCVPISNHLYFYWYRQILGQKVEFLVSFYNNEISEKSEIFDDQFSVERPDGSNFTLKIRSTKLEDSAMYFCASSEQVNQPQHFGDGTRLSIL.

J is TRBJ2-2 and V is TRBV4-1; 9 positions match TRBD1. The ends lost 8 bases at V and 2 bases at J; junction bases unmatched: 6. The CDR3 runs to 15 residues. Germline lookup yields CDR1 MGHRA and CDR2 YSYEKL. The CDR3 loop reads CASGKTGGNTGELFF. CDR3 coding DNA: TGCGCCAGCGGAAAGACAGGGGGAAACACCGGGGAGCTGTTTTTT.

This chain joins TRBV11-2 and TRBJ1-2; D is perhaps TRBD1 (6 bases). Germline loops: CDR1 SGHAT, CDR2 FQNNGV. The V gene lost 5 bases and the J gene lost 7 bases, with 11 bases spanning the gap. This CDR3 contains 12 residues. DNA for the CDR3: TGTGCCAGCAGCGATTCCAGGGGTGGCTACACCTTC. Translating it yields CASSDSRGGYTF.

The rearrangement links TRBV6-5 to TRBJ2-5; the D is unclear. This CDR3 region has 12 residues. Germline V gives CDR1 MNHEY, CDR2 SVGAGI. The V end was cut by 5 bases, the J end by 0 bases, with 4 bases between. The CDR3 here is CASSGYQETQYF. The CDR3 DNA reads TGTGCCAGCAGTGGCTACCAAGAGACCCAGTACTTC.

CDR3 sequence (DNA): TGTGCCAGCACCCCGGACAGGAACACCGGGGAGCTGTTTTTT. It codes for CASTPDRNTGELFF. V is TRBV11-2 and J is TRBJ2-2; maybe TRBD1 (6 bases). The germline CDR1 and CDR2 sequences are SGHAT and FQNNGV. The V and J ends lost 7 bases and 1 base respectively, with 10 bases between them. The length of the CDR3 is 14 residues. Looking up the rest from reference TRBV11-2 and TRBJ2-2 gives the full variable domain: EAGVAQSPRYKIIEKRQSVAFWCNPISGHATLYWYQQILGQGPKLLIQFQNNGVVDDSQLPKDRFSAERLKGVDSTLKIQPAKLEDSAVYLCASTPDRNTGELFFGEGSRLTVL.

J is TRBJ2-7 and V is TRBV29-1; 7 nucleotides agree with TRBD2. The CDR3 runs 13 residues. From germline, CDR1 is SQVTM and CDR2 ANQGSEA. Germline trimming cut 4 bases from V and 3 bases from J; bases unmatched to any gene: 6. DNA for the CDR3: TGCAGCGTTGCTCGGGGGGTACGCTACGAGCAGTACTTC. It specifies CSVARGVRYEQYF.

The chain links TRBV20-1 to TRBJ2-3; D may be TRBD2 (6 bases). The CDR3 runs 15 residues. CDR1 is DFQATT, CDR2 SNEGSKA, per germline (reference sequence). The V end lost 6 bases, the J end lost 0 bases, and 16 bases lay between the germline ends. The CDR3 reads CSADTGGISTDTQYF. The CDR3 DNA reads as TGCAGTGCCGACACCGGGGGAATTAGCACAGATACGCAGTATTTT.